This T cell receptor beta chain was sequenced for a study of blood T cell repertoires in COVID-19. This clone has a single count. How the authors handled the data: Amplification of reference gene primers was used by the study to estimate nucleated cell counts. Produced via immunoSEQ multiplex PCR; TCRdb's table is partial and in-frame only. V and J calls and clone size are those listed in that table; D and trimming were worked out from the DNA. The table records 320,000 or so clones, about 85% of them present only once. After removal of 5 bases from V and 2 bases from J, the junction contained 4 bases not matched to a gene. The germline V gene encodes CDR1 SEHNR and CDR2 FQNEAQ (reference sequence). This CDR3 has 14 amino acids. Categorization into cohorts depended on clinical history that participants reported. Those designated as exposed participants met a COVID-19 case within 2 weeks before study entry.

V and J are TRBV7-9 and TRBJ2-5; 8 bases match TRBD2. This clonotype was sampled from a woman aged 25-40 years who had been exposed to COVID-19. Sequenced input: PBMCs or T cells enriched from blood (not recorded which). CDR3 sequence (DNA): TGTGCCAGCAGCCCGGGACTAGAACAAGAGACCCAGTACTTC. It codes for CASSPGLEQETQYF.